This TCR beta chain was sequenced in a study of shared clonotypes between healthy human individuals. The CDR3 loop spans 14 amino acids. Germline V gene sequence: CDR1 PRHDT, CDR2 FYEKMQ (reference sequence). The V gene end was trimmed by 5 bases and the J gene end by 3 bases; junction bases not matched to a gene: 4. Assay: immunoSEQ multiplex PCR; the TCRdb copy retains only in-frame clones and omits some. This sample carries approximately 500,000 clones, less than 85% of them seen once, and the ten largest clones take roughly 13%. The TCR originated in a woman aged 40 to 50 in good health. Some clones in this sample may be carry-over from other donors' samples. The chain combines TRBV13 with TRBJ2-1, with 7 bases fitting TRBD2. The specimen was PBMCs. The CDR3 protein is CASSRGLSYNEQFF. DNA for the CDR3: TGTGCCAGCAGCCGGGGACTAAGCTACAATGAGCAGTTCTTC. Using reference TRBV13 and TRBJ2-1 for the parts outside the CDR3, the full variable domain is AAGVIQSPRHLIKEKRETATLKCYPIPRHDTVYWYQQGPGQDPQFLISFYEKMQSDKGSIPDRFSAQQFSDYHSELNMSSLELGDSALYFCASSRGLSYNEQFFGPGTRLTVL.